This TCR beta chain was recovered during a study of blood T cell repertoires in COVID-19. Across the study: Acute and convalescent COVID-19 samples came from the United States, Italy and Spain. T cells, B-cell-depleted T cells, or PBMCs provided the cDNA or gDNA that served as material.

This CDR3 has 15 residues. V dropped 2 bases and J dropped 7; count of bases not matched to a gene: 7. Germline values: CDR1 MGHRA, CDR2 YSYEKL. How the authors handled the data: Quantification of nucleated cells was approximated via reference gene primer amplification. Assay used: immunoSEQ multiplex PCR; TCRdb lists only in-frame clones, some missing. That table furnishes V, J and clone size, whereas the DNA furnished D and trimming. The data contain some 220,000 clones, about four fifths of them singletons. The sequenced material came from peripheral blood. The TCR originated in a woman between 25 and 40 years old who had recovered from COVID-19. The V gene is TRBV4-1, the J gene TRBJ2-1; 8 positions agree with TRBD2. CDR3 bases: TGCGCCAGCAGCCAAATACTAGCGGAAGGGAATGAGCAGTTCTTC. Its protein is CASSQILAEGNEQFF.